This T cell receptor (beta chain) was captured by sequencing in a study of T cells in Graves' hyperthyroidism and ophthalmopathy. General study results and limits: In the analysis, a 13 V-J model separated ophthalmopathy from stable hyperthyroidism. Most thyroid-expanded clonotypes above 0.001 were also found in blood.

Newly diagnosed patients aged 18 to 65 had hyperthyroidism of under 2 months' duration. Uncontrolled infection, other autoimmune disease, pregnancy and lactation each barred patients from inclusion. This clonotype was counted at least ten times. What it recognizes is unknown. The CDR3 regions of TCR beta were amplified from RNA transcripts. Initially, a first-round RT-PCR of the TCR CDR3 employed the HTBI primer set. TCRdb re-analysed the multiplex PCR reads in MiXCR, keeping a single row per CDR3 protein. The table includes some 510,000 distinct CDR3 sequences, 20% detected once. Germline V gene data show CDR1 as LNHDA and CDR2 as SQIVND (reference sequence). V was clipped by 2 bases and J by 5 bases, with 9 bases between them. This CDR3 has 13 residues.

V gene TRBV19 combines with J gene TRBJ2-5, with D perhaps TRBD1 or TRBD2 (5 bases each). Material for sequencing was blood. The source of this sequence is a man aged 18 to 29 with Graves' hyperthyroidism. CDR3 bases: TGTGCCAGTAGTATACAGAGGGGCGAGACCCAGTACTTC. This sequence encodes CASSIQRGETQYF.